This T cell receptor beta chain was recovered during a study of cytomegalovirus exposure and HLA in healthy donors. Study-level results: There were a few CMV-associated chains whose specificity for CMV antigens was confirmed in vitro.

Profiling relied on immunoSEQ multiplex PCR, and the TCRdb table lists in-frame clones only, not all of them. The profile shows about 110,000 clones, less than 90% of them singletons. Details on this clone: Antigen: not known.

Material for sequencing was PBMCs. The TCR originated in a woman between 18 and 29 years old in good health and CMV-seropositive.

The CDR3 DNA reads TGTGCCAGCAAGCCAGACAGCTCCTACAATGAGCAGTTCTTC. Protein product: CASKPDSSYNEQFF. This chain links TRBV14 with TRBJ2-1; a weak D match, TRBD1 (5 bases). Trimming removed 7 bases from V and 0 bases from J, with 10 bases in between. This CDR3 has 14 residues. Per germline, CDR1 SGHDN and CDR2 FVKESK.